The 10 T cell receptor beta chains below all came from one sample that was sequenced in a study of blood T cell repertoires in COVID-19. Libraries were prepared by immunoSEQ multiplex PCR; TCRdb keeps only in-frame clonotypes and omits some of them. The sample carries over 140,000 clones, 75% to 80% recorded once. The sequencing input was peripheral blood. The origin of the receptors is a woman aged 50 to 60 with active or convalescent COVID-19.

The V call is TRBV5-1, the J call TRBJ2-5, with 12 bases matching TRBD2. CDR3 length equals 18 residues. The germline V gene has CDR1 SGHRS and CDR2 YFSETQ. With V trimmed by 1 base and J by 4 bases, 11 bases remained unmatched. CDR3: CASSLLPSGGAGGETQYF. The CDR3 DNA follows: TGCGCCAGCAGCTTGTTACCTAGCGGGGGGGCGGGCGGAGAGACCCAGTACTTC. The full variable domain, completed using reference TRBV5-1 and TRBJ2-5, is KAGVTQTPRYLIKTRGQQVTLSCSPISGHRSVSWYQQTPGQGLQFLFEYFSETQRNKGNFPGRFSGRQFSNSRSEMNVSTLELGDSALYLCASSLLPSGGAGGETQYFGPGTRLLVL.

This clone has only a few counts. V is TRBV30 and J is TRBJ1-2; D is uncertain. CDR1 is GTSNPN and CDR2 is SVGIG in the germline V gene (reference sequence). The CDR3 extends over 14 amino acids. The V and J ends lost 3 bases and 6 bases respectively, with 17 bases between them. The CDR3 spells CAWSRGQARHGYTF. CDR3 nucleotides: TGTGCCTGGAGCAGAGGGCAGGCAAGGCATGGCTACACCTTC.

The CDR3 protein is CASSLVAGGPLSTDTQYF. DNA for the CDR3: TGTGCCAGCAGCTTAGTAGCGGGGGGACCGTTAAGCACAGATACGCAGTATTTT. The chain uses TRBV7-8 and TRBJ2-3, with 10 bases fitting TRBD2. CDR3 length: 18 residues. Germline V lookup: CDR1 SGHVS, CDR2 FQNEAQ. V lost 1 base and J lost 0; bases outside the gene matches: 7.

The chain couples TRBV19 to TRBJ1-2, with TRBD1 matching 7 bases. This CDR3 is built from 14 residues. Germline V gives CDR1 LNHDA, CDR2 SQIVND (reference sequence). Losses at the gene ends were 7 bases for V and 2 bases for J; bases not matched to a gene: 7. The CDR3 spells CASTTTGPNYGYTF. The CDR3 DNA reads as TGTGCCAGTACAACGACAGGGCCCAACTATGGCTACACCTTC.

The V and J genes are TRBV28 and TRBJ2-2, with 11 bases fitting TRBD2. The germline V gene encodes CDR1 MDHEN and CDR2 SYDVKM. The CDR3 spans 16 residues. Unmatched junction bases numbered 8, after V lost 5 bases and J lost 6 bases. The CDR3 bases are TGTGCCAGCAGTACCCGACTAGCGGGATTCGCCGGGGAGCTGTTTTTT. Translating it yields CASSTRLAGFAGELFF.

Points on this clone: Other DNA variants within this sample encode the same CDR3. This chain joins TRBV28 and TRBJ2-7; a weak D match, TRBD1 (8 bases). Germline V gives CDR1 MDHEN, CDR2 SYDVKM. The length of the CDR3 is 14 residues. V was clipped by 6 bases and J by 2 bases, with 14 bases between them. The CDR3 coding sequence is TGTGCCAGCAGGGGGGGGACAGGCACCTACGAGCAGTACTTC. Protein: CASRGGTGTYEQYF.

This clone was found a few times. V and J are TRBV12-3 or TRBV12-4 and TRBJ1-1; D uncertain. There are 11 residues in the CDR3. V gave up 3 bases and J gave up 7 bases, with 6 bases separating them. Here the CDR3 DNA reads TGTGCCAGCAGTTTGAGTAGTGAAGCTTTCTTT. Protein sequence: CASSLSSEAFF.

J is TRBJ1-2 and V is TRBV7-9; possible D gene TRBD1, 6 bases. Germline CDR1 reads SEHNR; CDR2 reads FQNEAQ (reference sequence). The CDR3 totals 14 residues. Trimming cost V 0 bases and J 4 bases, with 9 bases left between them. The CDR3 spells CASSLARGPYGYTF. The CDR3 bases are TGTGCCAGCAGCTTAGCCAGGGGACCCTATGGCTACACCTTC.

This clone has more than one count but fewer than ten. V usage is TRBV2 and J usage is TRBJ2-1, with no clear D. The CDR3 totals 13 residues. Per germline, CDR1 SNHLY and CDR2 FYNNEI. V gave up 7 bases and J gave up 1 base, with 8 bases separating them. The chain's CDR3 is CASIANSYNEQFF. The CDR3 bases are TGTGCCAGCATTGCTAATTCCTACAATGAGCAGTTCTTC.

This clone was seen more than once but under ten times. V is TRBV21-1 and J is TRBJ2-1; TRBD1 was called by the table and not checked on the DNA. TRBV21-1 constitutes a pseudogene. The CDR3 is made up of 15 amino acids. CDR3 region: CASSKGMAGHNEQFF. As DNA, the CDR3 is TGTGCCAGCAGCAAAGGGATGGCAGGGCACAATGAGCAGTTCTTC.